The 29 T cell receptor beta chains presented below share a single source sample, sequenced in a study of T cells in women clearing cervical HPV infection. Clones were sequenced by immunoSEQ multiplex PCR, and TCRdb holds only the in-frame ones, with some missing. The sample includes fewer than 20,000 clones. Sequencing was carried out using blood buffy coat. These receptors were obtained from a woman between 18 and 70 years old with a cervical HPV16 infection that either progressed to CIN3+ or cleared (not recorded which).

Remarks on this clone: The sequence runs out 3 residues before the end of the CDR3; the remainder is reconstructed from the germline J gene. The chain joins TRBV30 to TRBJ2-7, with a weak D call TRBD1 (6 bases). This CDR3 has 15 amino acids. The germline gives CDR1 GTSNPN, CDR2 SVGIG (reference sequence). The germline V and J ends were trimmed by 0 bases and 5 bases, with 17 bases remaining between them. Incomplete CDR3 DNA: TGTGCCTGGAGTGTACTCCAGGGGAAGGGCCACGAG. Residues: CAWSVLQGKGHE. The entire CDR3 reads CAWSVLQGKGHEQYF.

In the case of this clone: The CDR3 end lies 3 residues beyond the end of the read and is filled in from the germline J gene. The V call is TRBV7-6, the J call TRBJ2-1, with TRBD2 identical over 12 bases. The CDR3 is made up of 18 amino acids. From germline, CDR1 is SGHVS and CDR2 FNYEAQ. Germline trimming cut 2 bases from V and 6 bases from J; bases unmatched to any gene: 11. This chain's CDR3 is CASSLSASGRGGRNEQFF. The sequenced part of the CDR3 DNA is TGTGCCAGCAGCTTATCGGCTAGCGGGAGGGGGGGTCGCAATGAG.

With respect to this clone: The read is 3 residues too short to cover the CDR3 end, so that end is filled in from the germline J gene. V gene TRBV7-9 combines with J gene TRBJ1-1; no clear D. V was shortened by 8 bases and J by 4 bases, with 8 bases between the two germline ends. Germline CDR1 is SEHNR and CDR2 is FQNEAQ (reference sequence). The CDR3 extends over 11 amino acids. The DNA read from the CDR3 is TGTGCCAGCGGACTCGGCACTGAA. Encoded protein: CASGLGTE. The complete CDR3 sequence is CASGLGTEAFF.

As for this clone: The read gets to within 3 residues of the CDR3 end, and the germline J gene fills in the rest. This chain joins TRBV20-1 and TRBJ2-1; D gene unclear. With 3 bases removed from V and 6 bases from J, the gap between germline ends came to 9 bases. The CDR3 runs 12 residues. Germline loops: CDR1 DFQATT, CDR2 SNEGSKA (reference sequence). The part of the CDR3 DNA that was read is TGCAGTGCTAGCTATAACCCCAATGAG. This gives the protein CSASYNPNE. From start to end, the CDR3 is CSASYNPNEQFF.

On this clone: The read terminates 3 residues ahead of where the CDR3 ends, so the germline J gene completes it. The rearrangement uses TRBV30 and TRBJ1-1, with D possibly being TRBD1 (6 bases). V was trimmed by 5 bases and J by 0 bases, leaving 10 bases between them. In germline, CDR1 is GTSNPN, CDR2 SVGIG (reference sequence). CDR3 length equals 13 residues. CDR3: CAWVQGLNTEAFF. Partial CDR3 DNA: TGTGCCTGGGTACAGGGCTTGAACACTGAA.

The DNA read from the CDR3 is TGTGCCTGGAGATGGGGAGGGGCCGAGACC. This sequence encodes CAWRWGGAET. The whole CDR3 region reads CAWRWGGAETQYF. The chain links TRBV30 to TRBJ2-5; 7 positions match TRBD2. The sequence runs out 3 residues before the end of the CDR3; the remainder is reconstructed from the germline J gene. This CDR3 is built from 13 residues. J gave up 5 bases and V 3 bases, and 6 bases lay outside the gene matches. Germline-derived CDR1 and CDR2 are GTSNPN and SVGIG (reference sequence).

The CDR3 bases that were read are TGCGCCAGCAGCTCCCCTACAGGGGGCAGTAATGAAAAA. This translates into CASSSPTGGSNEK. From start to end, the CDR3 is CASSSPTGGSNEKLFF. V and J are TRBV5-1 and TRBJ1-4; 9 bases agree with TRBD1. The read stops 3 residues short of the end of the CDR3; the missing end is completed from the germline J gene. The CDR3 length is 16 residues. Germline V CDR1 and CDR2: SGHRS, YFSETQ. The trim removed 3 bases at V and 4 bases at J, leaving 7 bases unmatched.

Details on this clone: The read ends 3 residues shy of where the CDR3 ends; the end is completed using the germline J gene. This rearrangement joins TRBV7-2 to TRBJ2-5; TRBD1 might be the D (6 bases). Germline-derived CDR1 and CDR2 are SGHTA and FQGNSA. With 0 bases removed from V and 5 bases from J, the gap between germline ends came to 13 bases. The CDR3 sequence is 15 residues long. CDR3 residues: CASSLAQTRGETQYF. The DNA read from the CDR3 is TGTGCCAGCAGCTTAGCCCAGACGAGGGGGGAGACC.

Points on this clone: The junction differs from germline at one of its ends, possibly a read error. Read sequence stops 3 residues before the CDR3 end, and the germline J gene provides the missing end. V gene TRBV4-2 combines with J gene TRBJ2-1, with a weak D call TRBD1 (5 bases). The CDR3 runs 15 residues. CDR1 LGHNA and CDR2 YNFKEQ come from the germline V gene. CDR3 sequence: CASSQEVRVPNEQFF. CDR3 bases read: TGCGCCAGCAGCCAAGAGGTCAGGGTCCCTAATGAG.

About this clone: The read stops 3 residues short of the end of the CDR3; the missing end is completed from the germline J gene. This chain uses TRBV7-2 with TRBJ2-1, with D possibly TRBD2 on 6 matching bases. The CDR3 has 15 amino acids. Germline CDR1 reads SGHTA; CDR2 reads FQGNSA. V lost 1 base to trimming and J lost 1 base, with 8 bases between them. CDR3 protein: CASSLGGISYNEQFF. The DNA read from the CDR3 is TGTGCCAGCAGCTTAGGCGGGATTTCCTACAATGAG.

As to this clone: From the germline J gene comes the end of the CDR3, since the read stops 3 residues before it. At the DNA level, this CDR3 is encoded by other sequences in the same sample as well. J is TRBJ1-6 and V is TRBV30; 11 bases fit TRBD1. The CDR3 sequence is 15 residues long. CDR1 is GTSNPN, CDR2 SVGIG, per germline (reference sequence). V was clipped by 2 bases and J by 7 bases; unmatched bases: 4. The CDR3 reads CAWSLGQGANSPLHF. The covered CDR3 bases are TGTGCCTGGAGTCTCGGACAGGGGGCGAATTCACCC.

Regarding this clone: Coverage ceases 3 residues before the CDR3 finishes, and the germline J gene fills in the end. V gene TRBV5-1 combines with J gene TRBJ1-4; tentative D call: TRBD1 (5 bases). CDR1 SGHRS and CDR2 YFSETQ come from the germline V gene. With 4 bases removed from V and 4 bases from J, the gap between germline ends came to 17 bases. This CDR3 is 16 amino acids long. CDR3 loop: CASSPSFRQYNEKLFF. The covered CDR3 bases are TGCGCCAGCAGCCCCTCCTTCCGACAGTATAATGAAAAA.

Regarding this clone: Coverage ceases 3 residues before the CDR3 finishes, and the germline J gene fills in the end. The rearrangement uses TRBV30 and TRBJ1-2, with D perhaps TRBD1 (6 bases). CDR1 is GTSNPN and CDR2 is SVGIG in the germline V gene (reference sequence). This CDR3 spans 13 amino acids. Between the trimmed V and J ends, which lost 4 bases and 4 bases, there was a span of 13 bases. CDR3 residues: CAWKTGRIYGYTF. CDR3 bases read: TGTGCCTGGAAAACAGGGAGAATCTATGGC.

The CDR3 is CASSFAGTVGTEAFF. The CDR3 DNA, read in part, is TGTGCCAGCAGCTTTGCCGGGACAGTAGGCACTGAA. The V and J genes are TRBV7-9 and TRBJ1-1, with 7 bases that match TRBD1. The read is 3 residues too short to cover the CDR3 end, so that end is filled in from the germline J gene. CDR1 is SEHNR, CDR2 FQNEAQ, per germline (reference sequence). The trim removed 3 bases at V and 4 bases at J, leaving 8 bases unmatched. CDR3 size: 15 residues.

As regards this clone: The CDR3 end lies 3 residues beyond the end of the read and is filled in from the germline J gene. The V and J genes are TRBV10-3 and TRBJ1-2; TRBD1 agrees at 9 bases. The CDR3 contains 14 residues. The ends lost 2 bases at V and 4 bases at J; junction bases unmatched: 2. Germline V gene sequence: CDR1 ENHRY, CDR2 SYGVKD. The CDR3 is CAISEGDRVYGYTF. The sequenced part of the CDR3 DNA is TGTGCCATCAGTGAGGGGGACAGGGTCTATGGC.

Of note for this clone: The observed sequence ends 3 residues before the CDR3 terminus, with the missing tail filled in from the germline J gene. This chain links TRBV5-1 with TRBJ1-2; 9 positions match TRBD1. The V and J ends lost 4 bases and 6 bases, in that order; junction bases with no gene match: 10. Germline CDR1 and CDR2: SGHRS and YFSETQ. The CDR3 is 15 residues long. CDR3 DNA (partial): TGCGCCAGCAGCACTACCGGGACAGGGACCGATGGC. Translation: CASSTTGTGTDG. The CDR3 in its entirety is CASSTTGTGTDGYTF.

As for this clone: The read ends 3 residues shy of where the CDR3 ends; the end is completed using the germline J gene. The gene calls are TRBV5-4 and TRBJ2-2; 7 bases align to TRBD1. V dropped 7 bases and J dropped 7; count of bases not matched to a gene: 10. Germline V gives CDR1 SGHNT, CDR2 YYREEE (reference sequence). This CDR3 is 14 amino acids long. The part of the CDR3 DNA that was read is TGTGCCAGCCAGAAAACAGGGGTCCGCGGGGAG. Protein product: CASQKTGVRGE. The complete CDR3 sequence is CASQKTGVRGELFF.

Concerning this clone itself: The CDR3 extends 3 residues past the end of the read, so its final part is completed from the germline J gene. The V and J genes are TRBV5-1 and TRBJ1-2, with TRBD1 matching 9 bases. There are 17 residues in the CDR3. Trimming at V came to 0 bases and at J to 3 bases, leaving 9 bases not matched to a gene. Germline loops: CDR1 SGHRS, CDR2 YFSETQ. CDR3 DNA, as far as it was read: TGCGCCAGCAGCTTGGGGCTCCGGGACAGGGCTGACTATGGC. Residues: CASSLGLRDRADYG. The entire CDR3 reads CASSLGLRDRADYGYTF.

A word on this clone: The CDR3 end falls 3 residues outside the read, so it is completed with the germline J gene. This chain uses TRBV6-1 with TRBJ2-7; 8 positions agree with TRBD1. Germline V gene sequence: CDR1 MNHNS, CDR2 SASEGT. V dropped 2 bases and J dropped 6; count of bases not matched to a gene: 3. This CDR3 contains 13 residues. The CDR3 DNA, read in part, is TGTGCCAGCAGTGAACAGACAGGGGCCGAG. This translates into CASSEQTGAE. The whole CDR3 reads CASSEQTGAEQYF.

As regards this clone: The read ends 3 residues early relative to the CDR3; the germline J gene fills the gap. The V gene is TRBV6-2 or TRBV6-3, the J gene TRBJ2-7, with 7 bases that match TRBD2. The CDR3 loop spans 17 amino acids. V trimming: 0 bases; J trimming: 3 bases; junction bases outside the gene matches: 11. CDR1 is MNHEY, CDR2 SVGEGT, per germline. The chain's CDR3 is CASSYSLSGDSFYEQYF. Partial CDR3 DNA: TGTGCCAGCAGTTACTCTCTAAGCGGGGACTCCTTCTACGAG.

Worth noting for this clone: One end of the junction varies from germline; a read error may be responsible. The read is 3 residues too short to cover the CDR3 end, so that end is filled in from the germline J gene. The J gene is TRBJ1-2, the V gene TRBV7-7; D possibly corresponds to TRBD1 (5 bases). CDR3 length: 14 residues. Germline V gene data show CDR1 as SSHAT and CDR2 as FNYEAQ (reference sequence). The covered CDR3 bases are TGTGCTAGCAGCAAGACAGATACCACAGATACC. This sequence encodes CASSKTDTTDT. The entire CDR3 reads CASSKTDTTDTYTF.

CDR3 DNA, as far as it was read: TGTGCCAGTAGTCAGACAATTACAGGGGGCCCTAACTATGGT. Translating gives CASSQTITGGPNYG. The entire CDR3 protein reads CASSQTITGGPNYGQYF. This chain connects TRBV19 to TRBJ2-4, with TRBD1 identical over 9 bases. The sequenced fragment ends 3 residues before the CDR3 boundary, so the rest is inferred from the germline J gene. Germline values: CDR1 LNHDA, CDR2 SQIVND (reference sequence). This CDR3 has 17 amino acids.

CDR3 residues: CASTKGTGLNDYTF. CDR3 DNA, as far as it was read: TGTGCCAGCACCAAGGGGACAGGGCTTAATGAC. V usage is TRBV6-2 or TRBV6-3 and J usage is TRBJ1-2, with 9 bases matching TRBD1. Sequencing ends 3 residues short of the CDR3 end; the germline J gene provides the rest. This CDR3 comprises 14 residues. The germline CDR1 and CDR2 sequences are MNHEY and SVGEGT.

As for this clone: The CDR3 end lies 3 residues beyond the end of the read and is filled in from the germline J gene. This chain uses TRBV5-1 with TRBJ2-1; 9 nucleotides align to TRBD2. The CDR3 is made up of 15 amino acids. Germline CDR1 and CDR2: SGHRS and YFSETQ. V was clipped by 0 bases and J by 9 bases; unmatched bases: 7. CDR3 DNA (partial): TGCGCCAGCAGCTTGGGACTAGCGGAAAAACGTGAG. Its protein is CASSLGLAEKRE. The full CDR3 sequence reads CASSLGLAEKREQFF.

To note about this clone: Coverage ceases 3 residues before the CDR3 finishes, and the germline J gene fills in the end. V usage is TRBV4-1 and J usage is TRBJ1-5, with D tentatively TRBD1 (6 bases). This CDR3 contains 15 residues. The germline CDR1 and CDR2 sequences are MGHRA and YSYEKL. The germline V and J ends were trimmed by 4 bases and 7 bases, with 17 bases remaining between them. CDR3 DNA, as far as it was read: TGCGCCAGCAGCCGTGGGGCGGGGGGCGAGCAGCCC. It is translated as CASSRGAGGEQP. The whole CDR3 is CASSRGAGGEQPQHF.

With regard to this clone: The read comes to an end 3 residues before the CDR3 does, leaving the germline J gene to fill in the end. This chain links TRBV28 with TRBJ2-3, with TRBD1 matching over 7 bases. V was pared by 5 bases and J by 6 bases, with 8 bases of the junction left unmatched. Germline V gives CDR1 MDHEN, CDR2 SYDVKM. CDR3 length: 14 residues. CDR3 DNA, as far as it was read: TGTGCCAGCAGTCTTGACAGGGTTCTCGATACG. Protein sequence: CASSLDRVLDT. From start to end, the CDR3 is CASSLDRVLDTQYF. The complete variable domain, with remaining parts taken from reference TRBV28 and TRBJ2-3, reads DVKVTQSSRYLVKRTGEKVFLECVQDMDHENMFWYRQDPGLGLRLIYFSYDVKMKEKGDIPEGYSVSREKKERFSLILESASTNQTSMYLCASSLDRVLDTQYFGPGTRLTVL.

About this clone: The CDR3 end falls 3 residues outside the read, so it is completed with the germline J gene. The gene calls are TRBV19 and TRBJ2-3; 9 bases line up with TRBD2. Germline V gene sequence: CDR1 LNHDA, CDR2 SQIVND (reference sequence). Losses at the gene ends were 3 bases for V and 4 bases for J; bases not matched to a gene: 11. The CDR3 covers 17 residues. The sequenced part of the CDR3 DNA is TGTGCCAGTAGTATGTTGGCTAGCGGGACATTCCCAGATACG. Translating gives CASSMLASGTFPDT. The full CDR3 reads CASSMLASGTFPDTQYF.

Turning to this clone: Coverage ceases 3 residues before the CDR3 finishes, and the germline J gene fills in the end. The chain joins TRBV20-1 to TRBJ2-3, with 9 bases identical to TRBD1. CDR3 length: 15 amino acids. V gave up 3 bases and J gave up 3 bases; unmatched junction bases: 7. Looked up from germline, CDR1 is DFQATT and CDR2 is SNEGSKA (reference sequence). The sequenced CDR3 bases are TGCAGTGCTAGGGGACAGGGCGGTTTTACAGATACG. Encoded protein: CSARGQGGFTDT. The whole CDR3 sequence is CSARGQGGFTDTQYF.

Considering frequency, this clone is medium-sized. The sequenced fragment ends 3 residues before the CDR3 boundary, so the rest is inferred from the germline J gene. The rearrangement joins TRBV7-2 to TRBJ2-5, with D possibly TRBD2 on 5 matching bases. CDR3 length equals 14 residues. The germline CDR1 and CDR2 sequences are SGHTA and FQGNSA. V dropped 0 bases and J dropped 7 bases, with 12 bases sitting between them. The DNA read from the CDR3 is TGTGCCAGCAGCTTAGCCCCCGATCGGGGGACC. Amino acids: CASSLAPDRGT. The CDR3 in full is CASSLAPDRGTQYF.